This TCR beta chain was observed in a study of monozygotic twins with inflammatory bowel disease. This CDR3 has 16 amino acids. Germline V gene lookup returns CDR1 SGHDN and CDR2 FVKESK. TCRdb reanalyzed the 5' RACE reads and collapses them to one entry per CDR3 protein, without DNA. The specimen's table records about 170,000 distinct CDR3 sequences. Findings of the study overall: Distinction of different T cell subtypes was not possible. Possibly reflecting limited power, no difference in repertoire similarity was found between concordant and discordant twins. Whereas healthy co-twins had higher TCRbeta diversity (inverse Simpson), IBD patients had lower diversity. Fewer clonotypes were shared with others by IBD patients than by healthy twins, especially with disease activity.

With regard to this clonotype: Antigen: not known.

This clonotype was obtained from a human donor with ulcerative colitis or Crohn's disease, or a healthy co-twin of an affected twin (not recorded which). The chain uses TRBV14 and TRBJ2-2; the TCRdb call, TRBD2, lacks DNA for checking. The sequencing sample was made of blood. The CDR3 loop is CASSQLAGGLIGELFF.